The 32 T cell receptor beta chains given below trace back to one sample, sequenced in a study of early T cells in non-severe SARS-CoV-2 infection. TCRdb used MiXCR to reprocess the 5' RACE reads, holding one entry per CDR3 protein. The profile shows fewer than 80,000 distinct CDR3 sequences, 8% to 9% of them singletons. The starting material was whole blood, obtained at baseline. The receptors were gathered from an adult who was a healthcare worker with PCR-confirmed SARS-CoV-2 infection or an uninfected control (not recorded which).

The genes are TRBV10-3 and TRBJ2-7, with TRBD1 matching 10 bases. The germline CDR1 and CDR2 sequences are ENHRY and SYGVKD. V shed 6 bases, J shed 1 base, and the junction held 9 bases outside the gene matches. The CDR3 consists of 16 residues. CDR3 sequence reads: CAISGTGDFVSYEQYF. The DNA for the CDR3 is TGTGCCATCAGCGGGACAGGGGATTTTGTGTCCTACGAGCAGTACTTC.

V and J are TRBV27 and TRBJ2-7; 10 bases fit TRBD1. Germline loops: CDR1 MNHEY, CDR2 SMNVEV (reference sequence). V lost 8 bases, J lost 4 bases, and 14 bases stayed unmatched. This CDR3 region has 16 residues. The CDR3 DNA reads TGTGCCAGCTGTCGCTTATCTCCGGGACAGGGGTACGAGCAGTACTTC. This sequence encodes CASCRLSPGQGYEQYF.

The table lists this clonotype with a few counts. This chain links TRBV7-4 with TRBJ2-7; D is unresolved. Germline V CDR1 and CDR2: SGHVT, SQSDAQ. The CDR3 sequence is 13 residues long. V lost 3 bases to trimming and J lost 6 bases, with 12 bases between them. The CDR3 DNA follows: TGTGCCAGCAGCTTGGATAGGGCCGGCGAGCAGTACTTC. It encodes CASSLDRAGEQYF. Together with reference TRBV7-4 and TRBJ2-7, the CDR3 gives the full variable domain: GAGVSQSPRYKVAKRGRDVALRCDSISGHVTLYWYRQTLGQGSEVLTYSQSDAQRDKSGRPSGRFSAERPERSVSTLKIQRTEQGDSAVYLCASSLDRAGEQYFGPGTRLTVT.

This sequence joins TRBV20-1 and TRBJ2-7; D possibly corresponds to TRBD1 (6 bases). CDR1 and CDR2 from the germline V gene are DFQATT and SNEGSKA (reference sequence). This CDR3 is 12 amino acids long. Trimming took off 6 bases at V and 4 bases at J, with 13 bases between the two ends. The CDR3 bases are TGCAGTGCGGGTCAGGGGAATTACGAGCAGTACTTC. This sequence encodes CSAGQGNYEQYF.

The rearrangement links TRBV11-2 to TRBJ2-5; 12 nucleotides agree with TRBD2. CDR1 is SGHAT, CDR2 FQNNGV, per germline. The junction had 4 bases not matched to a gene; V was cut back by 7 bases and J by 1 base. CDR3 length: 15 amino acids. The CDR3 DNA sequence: TGTGCCAGCACAAGGACTAGCGGGGTCCAAGAGACCCAGTACTTC. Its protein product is CASTRTSGVQETQYF.

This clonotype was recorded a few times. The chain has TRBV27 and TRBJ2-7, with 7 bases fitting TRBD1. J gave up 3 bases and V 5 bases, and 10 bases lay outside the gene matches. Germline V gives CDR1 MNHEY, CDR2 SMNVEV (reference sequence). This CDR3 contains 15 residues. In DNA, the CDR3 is TGTGCCAGCAGTCAATTGACAGGGACCCACTACGAGCAGTACTTC. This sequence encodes CASSQLTGTHYEQYF.

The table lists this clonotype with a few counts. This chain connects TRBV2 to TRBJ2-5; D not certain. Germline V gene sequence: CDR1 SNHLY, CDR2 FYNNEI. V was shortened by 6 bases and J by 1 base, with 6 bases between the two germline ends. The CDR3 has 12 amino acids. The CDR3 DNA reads TGTGCCAGCAGCCCCCTCCAAGAGACCCAGTACTTC. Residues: CASSPLQETQYF.

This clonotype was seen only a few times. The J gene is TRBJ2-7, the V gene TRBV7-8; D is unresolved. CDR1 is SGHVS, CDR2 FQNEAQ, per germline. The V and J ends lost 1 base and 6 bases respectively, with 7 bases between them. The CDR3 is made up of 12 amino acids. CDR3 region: CASSLGPGEQYF. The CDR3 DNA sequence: TGTGCCAGCAGCTTAGGTCCCGGCGAGCAGTACTTC.

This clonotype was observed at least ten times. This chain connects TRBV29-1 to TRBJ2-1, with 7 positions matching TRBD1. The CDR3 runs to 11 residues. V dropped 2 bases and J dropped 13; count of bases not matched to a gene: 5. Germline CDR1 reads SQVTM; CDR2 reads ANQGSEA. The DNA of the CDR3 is TGCAGCGTTGAAAGGGGGCGCGACCAGTTCTTC. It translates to CSVERGRDQFF.

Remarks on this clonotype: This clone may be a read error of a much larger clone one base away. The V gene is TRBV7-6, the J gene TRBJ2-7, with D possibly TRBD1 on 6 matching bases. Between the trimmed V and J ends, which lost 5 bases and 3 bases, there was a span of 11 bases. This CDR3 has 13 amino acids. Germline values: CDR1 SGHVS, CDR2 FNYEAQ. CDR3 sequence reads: CASSTRQDYEQYF. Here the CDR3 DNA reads TGTGCCAGCAGCACCCGACAGGACTACGAGCAGTACTTC.

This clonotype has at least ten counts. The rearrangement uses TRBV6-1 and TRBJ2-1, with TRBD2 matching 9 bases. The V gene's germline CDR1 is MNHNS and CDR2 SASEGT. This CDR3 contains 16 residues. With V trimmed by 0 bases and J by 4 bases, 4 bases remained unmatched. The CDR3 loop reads CASSEAGLAGYNEQFF. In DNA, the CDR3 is TGTGCCAGCAGTGAAGCTGGGCTAGCGGGATACAATGAGCAGTTCTTC.

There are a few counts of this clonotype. CDR3 sequence (DNA): TGCAGTGCTGACCCCTCCCAGCCTGCCGAAGGCTACACCTTC. Translating it yields CSADPSQPAEGYTF. The genes are TRBV20-1 and TRBJ1-2; no clear D. This CDR3 has 14 amino acids. CDR1 is DFQATT, CDR2 SNEGSKA, per germline (reference sequence). The ends were cut back, 5 bases at V and 8 bases at J, with 21 bases in the middle.

The chain's CDR3 is CASSLDSFLNYGYTF. The CDR3 DNA is TGTGCCAGCAGCTTAGATTCGTTTTTAAACTATGGCTACACCTTC. The chain has TRBV11-2 and TRBJ1-2; D not resolved. This CDR3 contains 15 residues. Germline lookup yields CDR1 SGHAT and CDR2 FQNNGV. V lost 0 bases, J lost 2 bases, and 10 bases lay in between. Looking up the rest from reference TRBV11-2 and TRBJ1-2 gives the full variable domain: EAGVAQSPRYKIIEKRQSVAFWCNPISGHATLYWYQQILGQGPKLLIQFQNNGVVDDSQLPKDRFSAERLKGVDSTLKIQPAKLEDSAVYLCASSLDSFLNYGYTFGSGTRLTVV.

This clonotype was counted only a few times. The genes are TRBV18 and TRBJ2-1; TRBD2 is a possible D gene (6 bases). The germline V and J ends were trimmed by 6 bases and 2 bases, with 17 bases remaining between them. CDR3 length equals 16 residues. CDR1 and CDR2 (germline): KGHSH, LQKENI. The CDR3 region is CASSRGAGGTYNEQFF. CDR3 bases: TGTGCCAGCTCCCGAGGGGCCGGGGGTACCTACAATGAGCAGTTCTTC.

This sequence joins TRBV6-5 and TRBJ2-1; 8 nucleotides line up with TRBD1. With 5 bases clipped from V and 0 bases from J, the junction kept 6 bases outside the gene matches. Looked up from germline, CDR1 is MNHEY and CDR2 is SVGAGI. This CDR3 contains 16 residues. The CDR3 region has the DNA TGTGCCAGCAGTACCAGACAGGGGACCTCCTACAATGAGCAGTTCTTC. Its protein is CASSTRQGTSYNEQFF.

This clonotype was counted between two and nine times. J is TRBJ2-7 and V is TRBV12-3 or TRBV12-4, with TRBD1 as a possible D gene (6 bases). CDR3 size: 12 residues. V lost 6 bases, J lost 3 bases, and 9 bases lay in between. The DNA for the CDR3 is TGTGCCAGCAGGCGACAGGTCTACGAGCAGTACTTC. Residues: CASRRQVYEQYF.

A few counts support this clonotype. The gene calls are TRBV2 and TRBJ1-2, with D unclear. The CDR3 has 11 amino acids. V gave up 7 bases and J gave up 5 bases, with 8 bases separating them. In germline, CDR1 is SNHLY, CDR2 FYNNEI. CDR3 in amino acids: CASTLDYGYTF. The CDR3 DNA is TGTGCCAGCACTCTCGATTATGGCTACACCTTC.

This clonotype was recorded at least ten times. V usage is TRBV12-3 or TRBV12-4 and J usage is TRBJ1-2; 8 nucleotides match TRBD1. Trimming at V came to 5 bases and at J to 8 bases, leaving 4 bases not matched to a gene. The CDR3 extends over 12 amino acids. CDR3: CASSPQGVGYTF. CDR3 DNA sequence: TGTGCCAGCAGTCCACAGGGGGTCGGCTACACCTTC.

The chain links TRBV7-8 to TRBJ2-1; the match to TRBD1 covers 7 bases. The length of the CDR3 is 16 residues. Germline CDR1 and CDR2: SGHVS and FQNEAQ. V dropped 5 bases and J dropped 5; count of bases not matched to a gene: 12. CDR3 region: CASSPPSGTVNNEQFF. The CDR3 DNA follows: TGTGCCAGCAGCCCCCCCTCCGGGACAGTAAACAATGAGCAGTTCTTC.

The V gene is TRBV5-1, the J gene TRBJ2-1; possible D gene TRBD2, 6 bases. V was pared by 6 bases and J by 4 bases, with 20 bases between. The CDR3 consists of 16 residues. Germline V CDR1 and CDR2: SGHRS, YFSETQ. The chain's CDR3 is CASTGTLAQNYNEQFF. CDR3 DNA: TGCGCCAGCACCGGAACCCTAGCGCAGAATTACAATGAGCAGTTCTTC.

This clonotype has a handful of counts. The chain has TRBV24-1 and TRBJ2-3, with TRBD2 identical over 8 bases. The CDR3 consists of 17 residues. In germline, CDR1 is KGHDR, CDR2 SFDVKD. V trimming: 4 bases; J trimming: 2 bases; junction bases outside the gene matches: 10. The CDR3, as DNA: TGTGCCACCAGTGACCCTATGAAGCGGGAGACCACAGATACGCAGTATTTT. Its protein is CATSDPMKRETTDTQYF.

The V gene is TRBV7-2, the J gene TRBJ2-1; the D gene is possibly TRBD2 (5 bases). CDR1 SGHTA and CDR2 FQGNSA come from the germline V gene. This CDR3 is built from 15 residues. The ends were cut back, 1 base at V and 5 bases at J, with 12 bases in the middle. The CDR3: CASSLGGLANNEQFF. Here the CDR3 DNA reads TGTGCCAGCAGCTTAGGGGGTCTAGCAAACAATGAGCAGTTCTTC.

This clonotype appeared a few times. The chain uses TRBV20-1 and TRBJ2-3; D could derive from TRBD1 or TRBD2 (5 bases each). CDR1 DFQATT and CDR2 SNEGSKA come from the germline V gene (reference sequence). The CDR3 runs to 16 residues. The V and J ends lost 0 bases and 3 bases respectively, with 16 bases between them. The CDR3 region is CSARDLTGRSTDTQYF. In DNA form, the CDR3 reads TGCAGTGCTAGAGATTTAACGGGACGCAGTACAGATACGCAGTATTTT.

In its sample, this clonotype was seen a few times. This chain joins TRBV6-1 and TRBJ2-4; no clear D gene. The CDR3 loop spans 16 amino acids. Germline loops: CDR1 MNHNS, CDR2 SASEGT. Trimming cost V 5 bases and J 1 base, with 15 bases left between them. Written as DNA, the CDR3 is TGTGCCAGCAGTTTGTTGGGATCCGTCGCCAAAAACATTCAGTACTTC. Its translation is CASSLLGSVAKNIQYF.

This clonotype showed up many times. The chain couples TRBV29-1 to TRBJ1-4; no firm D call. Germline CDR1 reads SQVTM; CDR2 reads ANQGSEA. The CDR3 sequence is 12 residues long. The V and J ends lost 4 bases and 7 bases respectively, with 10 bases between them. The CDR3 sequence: CSVGPNIEKLFF. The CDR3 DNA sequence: TGCAGCGTTGGTCCCAACATTGAAAAACTGTTTTTT.

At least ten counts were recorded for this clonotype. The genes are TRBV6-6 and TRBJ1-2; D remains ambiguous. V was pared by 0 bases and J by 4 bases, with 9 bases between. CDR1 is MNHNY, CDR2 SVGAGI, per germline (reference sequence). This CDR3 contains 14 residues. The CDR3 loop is CASSYSNWSYGYTF. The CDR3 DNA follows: TGTGCCAGCAGTTACTCTAATTGGAGCTATGGCTACACCTTC.

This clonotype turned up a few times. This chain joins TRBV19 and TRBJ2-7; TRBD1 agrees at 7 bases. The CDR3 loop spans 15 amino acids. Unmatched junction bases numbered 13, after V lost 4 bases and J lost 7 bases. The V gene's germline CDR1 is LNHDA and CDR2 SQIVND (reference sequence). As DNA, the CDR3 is TGTGCCAGTAGTACACAGGGGCGTGAGGGGGAAGAGCAGTACTTC. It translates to CASSTQGREGEEQYF.

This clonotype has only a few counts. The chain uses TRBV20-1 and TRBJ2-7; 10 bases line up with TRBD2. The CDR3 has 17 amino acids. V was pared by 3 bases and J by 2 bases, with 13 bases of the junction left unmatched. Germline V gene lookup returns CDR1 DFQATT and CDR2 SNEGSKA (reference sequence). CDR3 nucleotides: TGCAGTGCTAGTGTGGTAGCGGGAGGCACCCGGACCTACGAGCAGTACTTC. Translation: CSASVVAGGTRTYEQYF.

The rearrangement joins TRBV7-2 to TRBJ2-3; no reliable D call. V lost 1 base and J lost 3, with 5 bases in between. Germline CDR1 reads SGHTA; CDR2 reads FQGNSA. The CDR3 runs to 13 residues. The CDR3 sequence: CASSLEVTDTQYF. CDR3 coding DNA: TGTGCCAGCAGCTTAGAAGTGACAGATACGCAGTATTTT.

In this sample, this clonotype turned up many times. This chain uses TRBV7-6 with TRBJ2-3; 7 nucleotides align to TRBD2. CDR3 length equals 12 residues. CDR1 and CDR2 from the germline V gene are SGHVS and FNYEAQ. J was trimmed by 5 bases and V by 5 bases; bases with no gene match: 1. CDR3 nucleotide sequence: TGTGCCAGCAGCGGGAGGGAAGATACGCAGTATTTT. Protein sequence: CASSGREDTQYF.

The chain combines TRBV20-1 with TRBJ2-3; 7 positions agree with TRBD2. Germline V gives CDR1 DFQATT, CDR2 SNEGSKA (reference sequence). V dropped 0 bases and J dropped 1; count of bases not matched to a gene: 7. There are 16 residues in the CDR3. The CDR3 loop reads CSARDASGTRTDTQYF. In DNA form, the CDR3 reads TGCAGTGCTAGAGATGCGAGCGGGACCCGCACAGATACGCAGTATTTT.

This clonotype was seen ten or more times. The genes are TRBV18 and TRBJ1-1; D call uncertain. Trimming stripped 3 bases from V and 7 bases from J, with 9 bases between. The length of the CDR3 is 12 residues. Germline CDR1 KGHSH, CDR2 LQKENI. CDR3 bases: TGTGCCAGCTCACCGCGAGGCTATGAAGCTTTCTTT. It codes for CASSPRGYEAFF.